A single sample gave rise to the 31 T cell receptor beta chains below, sequenced in a study of regulatory T cells in long-lasting Graves disease. Time point meaning: newly diagnosed GD, antithyroid drugs for less than 3 months. PBMC-derived RNA was used for the TCR library. Assembly of TCR beta libraries relied on iRepertoire HTBI primers together with Arm-PCR of CDR3 regions. MiXCR, applied by TCRdb to the multiplex PCR reads, yields one record per CDR3 protein. This sample has 360,000 or so distinct CDR3 sequences, with 10% to 15% found just once. These data were likewise used in another study, on T cells in Graves' hyperthyroidism and ophthalmopathy.

Material: peripheral blood mononuclear cells (PBMCs), obtained at new diagnosis, from a patient treated with antithyroid drugs. The origin of the receptors is a woman in her late teens or twenties with Graves disease.

This clonotype was seen repeatedly, ten times or more. The chain carries TRBV7-6 and TRBJ1-2; D is perhaps TRBD1 (5 bases). This CDR3 comprises 14 residues. V lost 4 bases and J lost 6, with 15 bases in between. Germline V gives CDR1 SGHVS, CDR2 FNYEAQ. Here the CDR3 reads CASSSLTDRNGYTF. The DNA of the CDR3 is TGTGCCAGCAGCTCCCTGACAGATCGCAATGGCTACACCTTC. The full variable domain, with the rest looked up from reference TRBV7-6 and TRBJ1-2, is GAGVSQSPRYKVTKRGQDVALRCDPISGHVSLYWYRQALGQGPEFLTYFNYEAQQDKSGLPNDRFSAERPEGSISTLTIQRTEQRDSAMYRCASSSLTDRNGYTFGSGTRLTVV.

The DNA for the CDR3 is TGTGCCAGCAGCCTGACCGGGACGCGGGTCGAGCAGTACTTC. Protein product: CASSLTGTRVEQYF. The chain recombines TRBV4-2 with TRBJ2-7, with D perhaps given as TRBD1 or TRBD2 (5 bases each). Germline V lookup: CDR1 LGHNA, CDR2 YNFKEQ. The CDR3 runs to 14 residues. V lost 4 bases, J lost 6 bases, and 16 bases lay in between.

This clonotype was seen more than once but under ten times. This may be a read error: a much more frequent sequence differs by one nucleotide. This sequence joins TRBV20-1 and TRBJ1-1; 9 bases are shared with TRBD1. Trimming at V came to 8 bases and at J to 10 bases, leaving 26 bases not matched to a gene. CDR3 length: 17 residues. Germline CDR1 is DFQATT and CDR2 is SNEGSKA (reference sequence). The CDR3 sequence: CSPSTGGQGGQRKVAFF. The CDR3 nucleotides are TGCAGTCCAAGCACCGGGGGACAGGGCGGGCAGAGGAAAGTAGCTTTCTTT.

As concerns this clonotype: This likely stems from a read error, as it lies one base from a far larger clone. The chain combines TRBV12-3 or TRBV12-4 with TRBJ2-1; 10 positions match TRBD1. Trimming took 5 bases from V and 13 from J; bases not matched to a gene: 11. The CDR3 contains 14 residues. The CDR3 loop reads CASSTGTGVQTQFF. The CDR3 region has the DNA TGTGCCAGCAGTACCGGGACAGGGGTACAGACCCAGTTCTTC.

The chain employs TRBV11-2 and TRBJ2-2; weak D call: TRBD1 (7 bases). The CDR3 has 17 amino acids. Germline loops: CDR1 SGHAT, CDR2 FQNNGV. Deletions cut 6 bases from V and 0 bases from J, with 17 bases between. CDR3: CASSVTGEVPNTGELFF. CDR3 in DNA: TGTGCCAGCAGTGTTACAGGGGAGGTTCCGAACACCGGGGAGCTGTTTTTT.

This clonotype appeared a few times. The chain is built from TRBV7-9 and TRBJ1-6, with no clear D. Germline loops: CDR1 SEHNR, CDR2 FQNEAQ (reference sequence). The CDR3 extends over 15 amino acids. V lost 1 base, J lost 9 bases, and 13 bases lay in between. The CDR3, as DNA: TGTGCCAGCAGCTTAGGCGCCAAGCGTGGTTCACCCCTCCACTTT. Protein product: CASSLGAKRGSPLHF.

The chain is built from TRBV30 and TRBJ2-7; D possibly corresponds to TRBD1 (5 bases). V lost 0 bases and J 1 base, leaving 16 bases between the germline ends. Germline V lookup: CDR1 GTSNPN, CDR2 SVGIG (reference sequence). The CDR3 loop spans 16 amino acids. CDR3 DNA sequence: TGTGCCTGGAGTGTACGATCTCAGGGCCGATCCTACGAGCAGTACTTC. This sequence encodes CAWSVRSQGRSYEQYF.

This clonotype appeared a few times. This chain uses TRBV5-5 with TRBJ2-7, with D possibly TRBD2 on 6 matching bases. The CDR3 is 14 amino acids. V was clipped by 0 bases and J by 2 bases, with 9 bases between them. CDR1 and CDR2 (germline): SGHKS, YYEKEE (reference sequence). The CDR3 coding sequence is TGTGCCAGCAGCTTGGATGGGGGGACCTACGAGCAGTACTTC. Residues: CASSLDGGTYEQYF.

This clonotype was recorded many times. V is TRBV9 and J is TRBJ1-2, with TRBD1 as a possible D gene (5 bases). The CDR3 extends over 14 amino acids. The germline V and J ends were trimmed by 4 bases and 4 bases, with 14 bases remaining between them. Per germline, CDR1 SGDLS and CDR2 YYNGEE. The CDR3 DNA sequence: TGTGCCAGCAGCTGGGACGGCGGAGCCTATGGCTACACCTTC. This codes for CASSWDGGAYGYTF.

The chain carries TRBV9 and TRBJ1-1; D ambiguous. V lost 2 bases and J lost 7, with 12 bases in between. Germline loops: CDR1 SGDLS, CDR2 YYNGEE. The CDR3 totals 13 residues. CDR3: CASSVSVPGEAFF. In nucleotides, the CDR3 is TGTGCCAGCAGCGTGTCAGTTCCCGGTGAAGCTTTCTTT.

In this sample, this clonotype turned up a few times. The chain combines TRBV7-9 with TRBJ1-2; TRBD1 might be the D (6 bases). This CDR3 is built from 13 residues. V shed 1 base and J shed 8 bases, with 11 bases lying between them. CDR1 SEHNR and CDR2 FQNEAQ come from the germline V gene (reference sequence). For the CDR3, the DNA is TGTGCCAGCAGCTTAGAACAGGGATTGGGCTACACCTTC. It codes for CASSLEQGLGYTF.

This clonotype was detected ten times or more. V usage is TRBV6-4 and J usage is TRBJ1-1; D call uncertain. This CDR3 is built from 15 residues. Trimming pared 0 bases from V and 0 bases from J, leaving 8 bases between. The germline V gene has CDR1 MRHNA and CDR2 SNTAGT. The CDR3 DNA reads TGTGCCAGCAGTGACTCGAACTTGGTGAACACTGAAGCTTTCTTT. It encodes CASSDSNLVNTEAFF.

This clonotype came up a few times. The chain combines TRBV19 with TRBJ2-7; 8 bases fit TRBD1. The J segment lost 5 bases and the V segment lost 6 bases, leaving 6 bases of the junction unmatched. The germline V gene has CDR1 LNHDA and CDR2 SQIVND (reference sequence). The CDR3 is 13 amino acids. CDR3 in amino acids: CASRRQGANEQYF. The CDR3 region has the DNA TGTGCCAGTAGGCGGCAGGGGGCTAACGAGCAGTACTTC. Combining the CDR3 with reference TRBV19 and TRBJ2-7 gives the whole variable domain DGGITQSPKYLFRKEGQNVTLSCEQNLNHDAMYWYRQDPGQGLRLIYYSQIVNDFQKGDIAEGYSVSREKKESFPLTVTSAQKNPTAFYLCASRRQGANEQYFGPGTRLTVT.

This clonotype showed up many times. V usage is TRBV24-1 and J usage is TRBJ2-3; D gene unclear. Looked up from germline, CDR1 is KGHDR and CDR2 is SFDVKD. The length of the CDR3 is 13 residues. V lost 5 bases and J 2 bases, leaving 7 bases between the germline ends. CDR3 in amino acids: CATSATSTDTQYF. The CDR3 DNA sequence: TGTGCCACCAGTGCAACATCCACAGATACGCAGTATTTT.

This clonotype was observed many times. The CDR3 nucleotides are TGTGCCAGCATTAAGACAGGGGGCGACTATGGCTACACCTTC. Encoded protein: CASIKTGGDYGYTF. This rearrangement joins TRBV6-1 to TRBJ1-2, with 10 nucleotides matching TRBD1. Trimming at V came to 7 bases and at J to 3 bases, leaving 5 bases not matched to a gene. The CDR3 sequence is 14 residues long. Germline lookup yields CDR1 MNHNS and CDR2 SASEGT.

Many counts were recorded for this clonotype. The rearrangement links TRBV30 to TRBJ2-7; D is undetermined. Trimming took off 4 bases at V and 3 bases at J, with 10 bases between the two ends. Germline CDR1 and CDR2: GTSNPN and SVGIG (reference sequence). The CDR3 is made up of 12 amino acids. Written as DNA, the CDR3 is TGTGCCTGGAAAAGCCTCGGCTACGAGCAGTACGTC. This encodes CAWKSLGYEQYV.

This chain uses TRBV29-1 with TRBJ2-5; tentatively, D is TRBD2 (6 bases). Germline values: CDR1 SQVTM, CDR2 ANQGSEA. This CDR3 is 13 amino acids long. Trimming removed 8 bases at V and 2 bases at J, with 15 bases between. The CDR3 DNA reads TGCAGCATTCGGGGGAAGAGACAAGAGACCCAGTACTTC. It is translated as CSIRGKRQETQYF.

In its sample, this clonotype was seen many times. The chain is built from TRBV12-3 or TRBV12-4 and TRBJ2-1; D is undetermined. The CDR3 totals 12 residues. V lost 6 bases and J 6 bases, leaving 9 bases between the germline ends. CDR3 protein: CASRGAGNEQFF. CDR3 DNA: TGTGCCAGCAGGGGTGCAGGCAATGAGCAGTTCTTC.

This clonotype was detected many times. The rearrangement links TRBV2 to TRBJ2-1, with D perhaps TRBD1 (7 bases). Deletions cut 5 bases from V and 9 bases from J, with 14 bases between. Germline V gives CDR1 SNHLY, CDR2 FYNNEI. The CDR3 is 13 residues long. The CDR3 spells CASSPGGPSEQFF. The CDR3 DNA reads TGTGCCAGCAGTCCAGGGGGGCCCAGTGAGCAGTTCTTC.

J is TRBJ1-5 and V is TRBV29-1; TRBD1 might be the D (5 bases). CDR1 is SQVTM, CDR2 ANQGSEA, per germline. This CDR3 contains 14 residues. Trimming cost V 4 bases and J 2 bases, with 12 bases left between them. The CDR3 loop is CSVVEEGGNQPQHF. The DNA for the CDR3 is TGCAGCGTTGTCGAGGAAGGGGGCAATCAGCCCCAGCATTTT.

The chain carries TRBV4-3 and TRBJ2-7, with D perhaps given as TRBD1 or TRBD2 (6 bases each). Germline loops: CDR1 LGHNA, CDR2 YSLEER. The CDR3 spans 16 residues. V was clipped by 0 bases and J by 2 bases, with 14 bases between them. CDR3 sequence: CASSQDLGGPTYEQYF. CDR3 in DNA: TGCGCCAGCAGCCAAGATCTGGGGGGCCCAACCTACGAGCAGTACTTC.

This clonotype was observed many times. This chain uses TRBV7-9 with TRBJ1-1; D ambiguous. The germline gives CDR1 SEHNR, CDR2 FQNEAQ (reference sequence). CDR3 length: 15 amino acids. V was trimmed by 5 bases and J by 3 bases, leaving 16 bases between them. The CDR3 nucleotides read TGTGCCAGCAGCGCCCAGCGCCAGGAGGACACTGAAGCTTTCTTT. Amino acid sequence: CASSAQRQEDTEAFF.

About this clonotype itself: A much larger clone differs from this one at a single base, so this may be a read error. The chain is built from TRBV10-3 and TRBJ2-7; tentatively, D is TRBD1 (6 bases). Germline-derived CDR1 and CDR2 are ENHRY and SYGVKD. The V and J ends lost 4 bases and 7 bases respectively, with 17 bases between them. The CDR3 covers 14 residues. CDR3 sequence reads: CAISGYRAGDEQYF. The CDR3 nucleotides read TGTGCCATCAGTGGATACAGGGCAGGGGATGAGCAGTACTTC.

There are a few counts of this clonotype. This rearrangement joins TRBV4-2 to TRBJ1-2, with D possibly matching TRBD1 (5 bases). The CDR3 extends over 13 amino acids. The germline V gene encodes CDR1 LGHNA and CDR2 YNFKEQ. Trimming stripped 6 bases from V and 4 bases from J, with 12 bases between. In nucleotides, the CDR3 is TGTGCCAGCAGGCGGGGCAGCACCTATGGCTACACCTTC. It encodes CASRRGSTYGYTF.

CDR3 in DNA: TGCAGCGTTGAGGAGGGGAGCGGGAGCTCCTACAATGAGCAGTTCTTC. Residues: CSVEEGSGSSYNEQFF. The rearrangement uses TRBV29-1 and TRBJ2-1; 8 bases fit TRBD2. Trimming took 3 bases from V and 0 from J; bases not matched to a gene: 7. Looked up from germline, CDR1 is SQVTM and CDR2 is ANQGSEA. This CDR3 has 16 residues.

This clonotype was counted a few times. V usage is TRBV12-3 or TRBV12-4 and J usage is TRBJ2-5; a weak D match, TRBD1 (6 bases). This CDR3 comprises 15 residues. Trimming left V 6 bases short and J 5 bases short, with 19 bases between. CDR3 sequence (DNA): TGTGCCAGCAGCCGCGTCGTGACAGGCTGGGAGACCCAGTACTTC. It encodes CASSRVVTGWETQYF.

This clonotype was observed at least ten times. The chain joins TRBV20-1 to TRBJ2-1, with D tentatively TRBD1 or TRBD2 (5 bases each). The CDR3 covers 15 residues. The V end was cut by 3 bases, the J end by 8 bases, with 20 bases between. Germline CDR1 and CDR2: DFQATT and SNEGSKA (reference sequence). The CDR3 loop reads CSASSGTAVADEQFF. CDR3 in DNA: TGCAGTGCTAGCTCCGGGACCGCCGTTGCGGATGAGCAGTTCTTC.

This clonotype has ten or more counts. The J gene is TRBJ2-3, the V gene TRBV15; possibly TRBD1 for D (5 bases). The CDR3 is made up of 18 amino acids. V dropped 0 bases and J dropped 0 bases, with 16 bases sitting between them. The germline gives CDR1 LNHNV, CDR2 YYDKDF (reference sequence). CDR3 in amino acids: CATSRDGARPFSTDTQYF. The CDR3 region has the DNA TGTGCCACCAGCAGAGATGGGGCTCGGCCTTTTAGCACAGATACGCAGTATTTT.

In this sample, this clonotype turned up many times. This rearrangement joins TRBV29-1 to TRBJ2-5, with TRBD2 matching 11 bases. The junction had 0 bases not matched to a gene; V was cut back by 4 bases and J by 5 bases. This CDR3 is built from 12 residues. Germline CDR1 SQVTM, CDR2 ANQGSEA. CDR3 region: CSVGLAGETQYF. CDR3 coding DNA: TGCAGCGTTGGACTAGCGGGGGAGACCCAGTACTTC.

This clonotype was detected only a few times. This chain joins TRBV12-3 or TRBV12-4 and TRBJ1-4; D ambiguous. V was pared by 7 bases and J by 14 bases, with 14 bases between. The CDR3 loop spans 11 amino acids. As DNA, the CDR3 is TGTGCCAGCACCCTCACTGGGAGGCTGTTTTTT. It translates to CASTLTGRLFF.

This clonotype was seen at least ten times. The rearrangement links TRBV11-2 to TRBJ2-2, with D hard to call. Germline lookup yields CDR1 SGHAT and CDR2 FQNNGV. V lost 1 base and J 8 bases, leaving 14 bases between the germline ends. CDR3 length: 15 amino acids. CDR3 region: CASSLAVQGWGELFF. The CDR3 DNA is TGTGCCAGCAGCTTAGCCGTTCAAGGATGGGGGGAGCTGTTTTTT.